This T cell receptor beta chain was found in a study of T cells in localized non-small cell lung cancer. Overall study findings and caveats: Greater T cell density in blood accompanied longer overall survival. When the top 100 tumor clones were examined, a median around 50 of them also appeared in the adjacent lung, which was paired and uninvolved. Uninvolved adjacent lung had higher T cell clonality than tumor and all other tissues.

A note on this clone: Antigen unknown.

Clones were read by immunoSEQ multiplex PCR, and TCRdb kept only the in-frame ones, dropping some. The data show roughly 30,000 clones, almost 90% seen once. The germline CDR1 and CDR2 sequences are SGHNT and YYREEE (reference sequence). V was pared by 1 base and J by 2 bases, with 23 bases between. The CDR3 length is 19 residues. The chain is built from TRBV5-4 and TRBJ2-3, with D possibly matching TRBD1 (8 bases). The sample in question was peripheral blood, obtained before any cancer treatment. The origin of this receptor is a woman between 35 and 70 years old with stage I lung adenocarcinoma. As DNA, the CDR3 is TGTGCCAGCAGCTTGAAGTCGGGGGGTGGACAGGGATACACAGATACGCAGTATTTT. This encodes CASSLKSGGGQGYTDTQYF.